These 5 T cell receptor beta chains share one sample of origin, sequenced in a study of blood T cell repertoires in COVID-19 (dated by TCRdb to the early 2020s). Libraries were built with the immunoSEQ multiplex PCR assay. Held by TCRdb, this immuneACCESS table contains in-frame sequences only and omits some clones. Under half of the omission traces to an unresolved V gene where checked; the cause of the rest is unknown. For this sample there are around 110,000 clones; 89% appear just once. The leading ten clones occupy nearly 5% of the sample. Specimen: peripheral blood. These receptors were obtained from a man aged 40-49 years with active or convalescent COVID-19.

The genes are TRBV7-9 and TRBJ1-1; D possibly corresponds to TRBD1 (5 bases). Germline lookup yields CDR1 SEHNR and CDR2 FQNEAQ (reference sequence). The CDR3 covers 15 residues. Trimming shortened V by 0 bases and J by 0 bases, and 8 bases separated the two germline ends. The CDR3, as DNA: TGTGCCAGCAGCTTAGCCGCGGGGGTGAACACTGAAGCTTTCTTT. It is translated as CASSLAAGVNTEAFF.

This clone was detected once. J is TRBJ2-1 and V is TRBV5-1, with D perhaps TRBD2 (5 bases). Per germline, CDR1 SGHRS and CDR2 YFSETQ. The V and J ends lost 4 bases and 0 bases respectively, with 20 bases between them. The CDR3 is 18 amino acids. CDR3 in amino acids: CASSPPSQWVSSYNEQFF. CDR3 DNA sequence: TGCGCCAGCAGCCCGCCTAGCCAGTGGGTCAGCTCCTACAATGAGCAGTTCTTC. The entire variable domain, with the rest obtained from reference TRBV5-1 and TRBJ2-1, is as follows: KAGVTQTPRYLIKTRGQQVTLSCSPISGHRSVSWYQQTPGQGLQFLFEYFSETQRNKGNFPGRFSGRQFSNSRSEMNVSTLELGDSALYLCASSPPSQWVSSYNEQFFGPGTRLTVL.

Written as DNA, the CDR3 is TGTGCCAGCAGCTCCCACGGGGTGATAGGACAGAGAGGCAATGAGCAGTTCTTC. Its translation is CASSSHGVIGQRGNEQFF. This sequence joins TRBV11-2 and TRBJ2-1; D perhaps matches TRBD1 (6 bases). In germline, CDR1 is SGHAT, CDR2 FQNNGV. The CDR3 length is 18 residues. The V gene lost 4 bases and the J gene lost 6 bases, with 25 bases spanning the gap.

The gene calls are TRBV5-1 and TRBJ2-3; possibly TRBD2 for D (5 bases). The CDR3 has 16 residues. Germline loops: CDR1 SGHRS, CDR2 YFSETQ. V lost 4 bases and J 4 bases, leaving 19 bases between the germline ends. This CDR3 is CASSLGDLVTADTQYF. For the CDR3, the DNA is TGCGCCAGCAGCCTGGGAGATCTAGTAACCGCAGATACGCAGTATTTT.

This rearrangement joins TRBV7-9 to TRBJ2-5; D may be TRBD2 (6 bases). The CDR3 is made up of 16 amino acids. Germline CDR1 is SEHNR and CDR2 is FQNEAQ (reference sequence). V lost 5 bases and J lost 4, with 20 bases in between. CDR3 DNA: TGTGCCAGCAGCCCGGTGGGCGTGGGGGGTTTAGAGACCCAGTACTTC. Its protein product is CASSPVGVGGLETQYF. Full variable domain (remainder filled in from reference TRBV7-9 and TRBJ2-5): DTGVSQNPRHKITKRGQNVTFRCDPISEHNRLYWYRQTLGQGPEFLTYFQNEAQLEKSRLLSDRFSAERPKGSFSTLEIQRTEQGDSAMYLCASSPVGVGGLETQYFGPGTRLLVL.